This T cell receptor beta chain stems from a study of T cell repertoires in cytomegalovirus infection. Each CDR3 protein gets one entry after TCRdb re-called the reads with MiXCR. The sample has about 180,000 distinct CDR3 sequences; roughly 22% are singletons. Concerning this clonotype itself: Its antigen is unidentified.

Study results and caveats: The ex vivo response was dominated by HLA-C-restricted CMV-specific TCR beta clonotypes. Cumulative public TCR beta family frequency identified CMV carriers with the relevant HLA.

This receptor was obtained from a human donor in good health (CMV status not recorded). Some clones in this sample may be carry-over from other donors' samples. Sequencing was performed on CD8+ T cells from cultured PBMCs, taken from culture after CMV antigen stimulation.

The CDR3 protein is CASLIYRGTTYEQYF. The CDR3 bases are TGTGCCAGCCTAATATACCGCGGGACAACCTACGAGCAGTACTTC. J is TRBJ2-7 and V is TRBV12-3 or TRBV12-4; possibly TRBD1 or TRBD2 for D (6 bases each). Trimming removed 8 bases from V and 2 bases from J, with 19 bases in between. The CDR3 has 15 amino acids.